Presented here are 5 T cell receptor beta chains from one specimen sequenced in a study of regulatory T cells in long-lasting Graves disease (dated by TCRdb to the early 2020s). Taken with the paper, the label for time point translates to: newly diagnosed GD, antithyroid drugs for less than 3 months. For both TCR sequencing and RNA sequencing, RNA was extracted from PBMCs using TRIzol. Library generation was performed with multiplex PCR. Sequenced using an Illumina HiSeq 4000. TCR beta libraries were built with iRepertoire HTBI primers and Arm-PCR amplification of CDR3 regions. The public reads were reprocessed in TCRdb via fastp at Q25 and MiXCR, keeping in-frame beta chains. Identical CDR3 proteins give one entry, which carries the most common genes and DNA. The sample contains 200,000 to 250,000 distinct CDR3 sequences, around a fifth of them found a single time. The top ten clonotypes cover around 11% of the sample.

These records were also assigned to another study, of T cells in Graves' hyperthyroidism and ophthalmopathy.

The input for sequencing was peripheral blood mononuclear cells (PBMCs), taken at new diagnosis, from a patient treated with antithyroid drugs. The receptors come from a woman in her twenties or thirties with Graves disease. Donor details come from another sample of the same person, matched by shared clones.

Many counts were recorded for this clonotype. The genes are TRBV20-1 and TRBJ2-3; 12 positions agree with TRBD2. V lost 3 bases, J lost 2 bases, and 9 bases stayed unmatched. The CDR3 has 17 amino acids. Germline V gene data show CDR1 as DFQATT and CDR2 as SNEGSKA (reference sequence). The CDR3 DNA is TGCAGTGCTAGGGGGCTAGCGGGGGGGCGGAACACAGATACGCAGTATTTT. This gives the protein CSARGLAGGRNTDTQYF.

The rearrangement links TRBV27 to TRBJ2-6; TRBD2 aligns across 14 bases. Per the germline V gene, CDR1 is MNHEY and CDR2 is SMNVEV (reference sequence). Losses at the gene ends were 5 bases for V and 2 bases for J; bases not matched to a gene: 5. CDR3 length equals 18 residues. This chain's CDR3 is CASSETSGRATGANVLTF. The CDR3 DNA reads TGTGCCAGCAGTGAGACTAGCGGGAGGGCTACTGGGGCCAACGTCCTGACTTTC.

The rearrangement joins TRBV5-1 to TRBJ2-2; D tentatively reads TRBD1 or TRBD2 (5 bases each). The V gene's germline CDR1 is SGHRS and CDR2 YFSETQ. This CDR3 has 16 residues. Trimming removed 1 base from V and 7 bases from J, with 17 bases in between. In DNA form, the CDR3 reads TGCGCCAGCAGCTTGAGTTGGTTGGGGACGGGCGGGGAGCTGTTTTTT. It codes for CASSLSWLGTGGELFF.

Ten or more counts support this clonotype. The chain employs TRBV7-2 and TRBJ2-5; D is undetermined. Germline assignment: CDR1 SGHTA and CDR2 FQGNSA. There are 11 residues in the CDR3. Between the trimmed V and J ends, which lost 8 bases and 4 bases, there was a span of 8 bases. The CDR3 loop is CASLVRETQYF. DNA for the CDR3: TGTGCCAGCCTCGTTCGAGAGACCCAGTACTTC.

This clonotype was seen at least ten times. The rearrangement uses TRBV6-1 and TRBJ1-1; D remains unclear. Trimming shortened V by 2 bases and J by 0 bases, and 10 bases separated the two germline ends. CDR1 and CDR2 (germline): MNHNS, SASEGT. The CDR3 is 15 amino acids. CDR3 sequence: CASSEKSLMNTEAFF. The DNA for the CDR3 is TGTGCCAGCAGTGAAAAATCCCTGATGAACACTGAAGCTTTCTTT.